One sample yielded the 3 T cell receptor beta chains listed below, sequenced in a study of regulatory T cells. No antigens are known for them. Primers: 52 TRBV forward and 13 TRBJ reverse. Sequencing was performed with immunoSEQ multiplex PCR; in TCRdb, only in-frame clones are kept and a portion is missing. The sample has about 29,000 clones; roughly 90% are singletons. Study outcomes and limitations: Hydrophobic residues at CDR3 positions 6 and 7 were enriched in conventional CD4+ T cells of CD3G-deficient patients.

What was sequenced was conventional CD4+ T cells sorted from blood. The source of these receptors is a person under 35 with CD3G deficiency.

The chain carries TRBV5-1 and TRBJ2-5, with D possibly being TRBD1 (6 bases). This CDR3 region has 15 residues. The ends were cut back, 1 base at V and 5 bases at J, with 15 bases in the middle. Germline lookup yields CDR1 SGHRS and CDR2 YFSETQ. CDR3 sequence: CASSLRAGDRETQYF. The CDR3 DNA reads as TGCGCCAGCAGCTTGAGGGCAGGGGATAGGGAGACCCAGTACTTC.

V and J are TRBV11-2 and TRBJ2-1; D may be TRBD1 or TRBD2 (5 bases each). Germline values: CDR1 SGHAT, CDR2 FQNNGV. V lost 6 bases and J lost 4, with 16 bases in between. This CDR3 has 15 residues. This chain's CDR3 is CASSPGRYQYNEQFF. The CDR3 coding sequence is TGTGCCAGCAGTCCGGGGCGGTATCAGTACAATGAGCAGTTCTTC.

The chain carries TRBV5-1 and TRBJ2-3; D call uncertain. This CDR3 has 12 amino acids. From germline, CDR1 is SGHRS and CDR2 YFSETQ. Trimming left V 4 bases short and J 2 bases short, with 5 bases between. The CDR3 DNA follows: TGCGCCAGCAGCCTGGACACAGATACGCAGTATTTT. Protein sequence: CASSLDTDTQYF.